This T cell receptor (beta chain) appears in the sequencing data of a study of shared clonotypes between healthy human individuals. About the research overall: Per donor, CD8 memory used one plate, CD8 naive used two, CD4 memory used three and CD4 naive used three. Study-wide findings and caveats: Shared clonotypes: about 5% naive CD4, under 4% naive CD8, about 2.5% memory CD4, approximately 0.37% memory CD8. Genetic and exposure-history diversity was limited by the small donor number.

In the case of this clone: The antigen is undetermined.

Assay: immunoSEQ multiplex PCR; the TCRdb copy retains only in-frame clones and omits some. The table lists about 230,000 clones, 65% of them singletons. Among the donors, all were Caucasian adults who lived in Nashville, Tennessee. The sample comprised memory CD4+ T cells sorted from blood. The subset here: CD45RA-negative fraction. The receptor comes from a man between 25 and 39 years old in good health.

In DNA form, the CDR3 reads TGTGCCTCCTCGGGGGGACTACCCAAAAGGGAGCAGTTCTTC. Encoded protein: CASSGGLPKREQFF. This chain uses TRBV19 with TRBJ2-1; 7 bases are a match to TRBD2. The CDR3 is 14 residues long. Germline V gene data show CDR1 as LNHDA and CDR2 as SQIVND (reference sequence). Trimming took 11 bases from V and 10 from J; bases not matched to a gene: 17.